This TCR beta chain was identified in a study of PD-1 blockade in mismatch repair-deficient tumors. Study background: All were previously treated, progressing patients with about 11 mismatch repair-deficient cancer types.

The data were produced by immunoSEQ multiplex PCR, yet TCRdb's version contains in-frame clones alone and is incomplete. The table lists approximately 50,000 clones, roughly 78% of them singletons. Germline CDR1 SQVTM, CDR2 ANQGSEA. The V segment lost 6 bases and the J segment 2 bases; nucleotides outside the gene matches: 7. The CDR3 length is 15 residues. The input for sequencing was peripheral blood, taken 4 weeks after starting pembrolizumab. The clonotype comes from an adult with mismatch repair-deficient cancer. The chain carries TRBV29-1 and TRBJ1-5, with 10 nucleotides matching TRBD1. The CDR3 sequence: CSVRDRGLGNQPQHF. As DNA, the CDR3 is TGCAGCGTCCGGGACAGGGGTCTTGGCAATCAGCCCCAGCATTTT.